The 30 T cell receptor beta chains below all came from one sample that was sequenced in a study of shared clonotypes between healthy human individuals (dated by TCRdb to 2018 to 2020). Library method: the immunoSEQ multiplex PCR assay. Entries here come from immuneACCESS through TCRdb and include only in-frame sequences with V and J called. Some clones fail to appear in such tables; in the studies checked, an unresolved V gene covers under half of the shortfall, and the cause of the remainder is unknown. The sample records under 2.5 million clones, around 93% of which are singletons. Together, the top ten hold more than 0.35% of the sample. The sample comprised naive CD4+ T cells from PBMCs. The label giving this sample's cell subset or site can be read as: CD45RA+ positively selected. The receptors come from a man aged 18 to 35 in good health. Some clones in this sample may be carry-over from other donors' samples.

This chain links TRBV6-5 with TRBJ1-2, with D unresolved. The CDR3 is made up of 13 amino acids. Germline loops: CDR1 MNHEY, CDR2 SVGAGI. Trimming cost V 5 bases and J 4 bases, with 11 bases left between them. Here the CDR3 reads CASSPPFSYGYTF. CDR3 nucleotides: TGTGCCAGCAGTCCACCTTTCTCCTATGGCTACACCTTC.

The chain carries TRBV27 and TRBJ2-6, with 7 bases matching TRBD1. The CDR3 is 18 amino acids. Germline lookup yields CDR1 MNHEY and CDR2 SMNVEV (reference sequence). The trim removed 6 bases at V and 0 bases at J, leaving 11 bases unmatched. The CDR3: CASRSQGQPVSGANVLTF. The CDR3, as DNA: TGTGCCAGCAGATCCCAGGGACAGCCGGTCTCTGGGGCCAACGTCCTGACTTTC.

V and J are TRBV6-5 and TRBJ2-7, with D uncertain. Germline-derived CDR1 and CDR2 are MNHEY and SVGAGI. This CDR3 is 13 amino acids long. V shed 5 bases and J shed 7 bases, with 15 bases lying between them. In DNA form, the CDR3 reads TGTGCCAGCAGTGCCCGGGCTCTGGGGGAGCAGTACTTC. This translates into CASSARALGEQYF.

V gene TRBV27 combines with J gene TRBJ2-1, with 7 bases fitting TRBD1. Trimming cost V 6 bases and J 1 base; bases outside gene matches: 18. The germline CDR1 and CDR2 sequences are MNHEY and SMNVEV (reference sequence). This CDR3 has 19 residues. CDR3 in amino acids: CASSSGRVGRQGSYNEQFF. The DNA for the CDR3 is TGTGCCAGCAGCTCCGGAAGGGTAGGAAGACAGGGTTCCTACAATGAGCAGTTCTTC.

This clone came up a few times. The rearrangement links TRBV30 to TRBJ1-1; 7 nucleotides align to TRBD1. V was pared by 0 bases and J by 6 bases, with 4 bases of the junction left unmatched. CDR3 length: 13 amino acids. Germline V lookup: CDR1 GTSNPN, CDR2 SVGIG (reference sequence). The CDR3 region is CAWSVQGVAEAFF. For the CDR3, the DNA is TGTGCCTGGAGTGTCCAGGGGGTGGCTGAAGCTTTCTTT.

The chain employs TRBV27 and TRBJ2-7; tentatively, D is TRBD1 or TRBD2 (6 bases each). CDR1 is MNHEY, CDR2 SMNVEV, per germline (reference sequence). This CDR3 comprises 18 residues. Trimming took 0 bases from V and 3 from J, leaving 21 bases between them. CDR3 residues: CASSLSYVVGGAGYEQYF. The CDR3 DNA reads TGTGCCAGCAGTTTATCGTACGTGGTGGGGGGCGCGGGCTACGAGCAGTACTTC.

The rearrangement uses TRBV28 and TRBJ1-3; D remains unclear. Trimming left V 7 bases short and J 0 bases short, with 7 bases between. The CDR3 runs 13 residues. Germline CDR1 reads MDHEN; CDR2 reads SYDVKM. Written as DNA, the CDR3 is TGTGCCAGCACTTCGACCTCTGGAAACACCATATATTTT. Translating it yields CASTSTSGNTIYF.

This chain joins TRBV7-3 and TRBJ2-3; D gene uncertain. Per germline, CDR1 SGHTA and CDR2 FQGTGA. The CDR3 has 13 amino acids. V was pared by 5 bases and J by 4 bases, with 10 bases between. The CDR3 sequence: CASSQSLADTQYF. CDR3 nucleotides: TGTGCCAGCAGCCAATCTTTGGCAGATACGCAGTATTTT.

V is TRBV5-4 and J is TRBJ2-7, with 7 bases lining up with TRBD1. There are 13 residues in the CDR3. J lost 5 bases, V lost 4 bases, and 6 bases had no gene match. Per germline, CDR1 SGHNT and CDR2 YYREEE (reference sequence). The CDR3, as DNA: TGTGCCAGCAGCCGCCCCGGGACAGACGAGCAGTACTTC. Encoded protein: CASSRPGTDEQYF. Based on the CDR3 plus reference TRBV5-4 and TRBJ2-7, the full variable domain is ETGVTQSPTHLIKTRGQQVTLRCSSQSGHNTVSWYQQALGQGPQFIFQYYREEENGRGNFPPRFSGLQFPNYSSELNVNALELDDSALYLCASSRPGTDEQYFGPGTRLTVT.

The chain carries TRBV28 and TRBJ1-5; 11 bases align to TRBD1. CDR1 is MDHEN and CDR2 is SYDVKM in the germline V gene. V lost 7 bases and J lost 6; bases outside the gene matches: 5. The CDR3 runs 14 residues. DNA for the CDR3: TGTGCCAGCAAACGGGACAGGGGGAGTCAGCCCCAGCATTTT. It specifies CASKRDRGSQPQHF.

The rearrangement joins TRBV11-3 to TRBJ2-3, with unresolved D. The CDR3 runs 13 residues. The V end was cut by 5 bases, the J end by 8 bases, with 14 bases between. CDR1 and CDR2 (germline): SGHNT, YENEEA. Here the CDR3 DNA reads TGTGCCAGCAGCCCCCGCCCGGATGGTACGCAGTATTTT. Protein: CASSPRPDGTQYF. Drawing the rest from reference TRBV11-3 and TRBJ2-3, the complete variable domain is EAGVVQSPRYKIIEKKQPVAFWCNPISGHNTLYWYLQNLGQGPELLIRYENEEAVDDSQLPKDRFSAERLKGVDSTLKIQPAELGDSAVYLCASSPRPDGTQYFGPGTRLTVL.

This chain uses TRBV30 with TRBJ2-1; D unclear. CDR3 length equals 10 residues. Germline assignment: CDR1 GTSNPN and CDR2 SVGIG (reference sequence). Deletions cut 0 bases from V and 15 bases from J, with 9 bases between. CDR3 in amino acids: CAWSVGPRFF. The DNA for the CDR3 is TGTGCCTGGAGTGTAGGGCCTAGGTTCTTC.

The rearrangement links TRBV7-3 to TRBJ2-1, with D tentatively TRBD1 (6 bases). With 5 bases removed from V and 4 bases from J, the gap between germline ends came to 15 bases. CDR3 length: 15 amino acids. The germline V gene encodes CDR1 SGHTA and CDR2 FQGTGA. The CDR3 sequence: CASSPSGQPYNEQFF. The DNA for the CDR3 is TGTGCCAGCAGCCCGTCAGGACAGCCTTACAATGAGCAGTTCTTC.

The rearrangement links TRBV6-1 to TRBJ1-4; no firm D call. V lost 5 bases, J lost 4 bases, and 8 bases lay in between. Per germline, CDR1 MNHNS and CDR2 SASEGT. The CDR3 length is 13 residues. CDR3 nucleotide sequence: TGTGCCAGCAGTATCGAAGATAATGAAAAACTGTTTTTT. This sequence encodes CASSIEDNEKLFF.

This chain connects TRBV27 to TRBJ1-3; the D is unclear. The CDR3 loop spans 15 amino acids. The V gene's germline CDR1 is MNHEY and CDR2 SMNVEV (reference sequence). V dropped 11 bases and J dropped 0 bases, with 17 bases sitting between them. The CDR3: CAPRWAGGSGNTIYF. The CDR3 coding sequence is TGTGCCCCCCGATGGGCGGGAGGCTCTGGAAACACCATATATTTT.

This rearrangement joins TRBV7-6 to TRBJ2-4, with TRBD2 matching 8 bases. Trimming took 5 bases from V and 6 from J; bases not matched to a gene: 12. The CDR3 is made up of 16 amino acids. CDR1 and CDR2 from the germline V gene are SGHVS and FNYEAQ. The CDR3 coding sequence is TGTGCCAGCAGCGCTCTAACCGGGAGCGGGGGAAACATTCAGTACTTC. The encoded protein is CASSALTGSGGNIQYF.

The chain has TRBV30 and TRBJ1-3; no reliable D call. The germline V gene encodes CDR1 GTSNPN and CDR2 SVGIG (reference sequence). The CDR3 totals 15 residues. Trimming removed 4 bases at V and 2 bases at J, with 15 bases between. This CDR3 reads CAWMNRGLAGNTIYF. The CDR3 region has the DNA TGTGCCTGGATGAATCGGGGATTAGCTGGAAACACCATATATTTT.

J is TRBJ1-1 and V is TRBV5-1; D uncertain. Between the trimmed V and J ends, which lost 2 bases and 4 bases, there was a span of 9 bases. The CDR3 loop spans 13 amino acids. Germline CDR1 is SGHRS and CDR2 is YFSETQ. DNA for the CDR3: TGCGCCAGCAGCTTCATCAGAGGCACTGAAGCTTTCTTT. Translated: CASSFIRGTEAFF. Variable domain in full (rest from reference TRBV5-1 and TRBJ1-1): KAGVTQTPRYLIKTRGQQVTLSCSPISGHRSVSWYQQTPGQGLQFLFEYFSETQRNKGNFPGRFSGRQFSNSRSEMNVSTLELGDSALYLCASSFIRGTEAFFGQGTRLTVV.

Concerning this clone: This sample also contains other DNA sequences that code for the same CDR3. This rearrangement joins TRBV15 to TRBJ2-5, with D hard to call. Germline V lookup: CDR1 LNHNV, CDR2 YYDKDF (reference sequence). V was pared by 1 base and J by 3 bases, with 9 bases between. This CDR3 is built from 14 residues. CDR3 bases: TGTGCCACCAGCAGAGTCTACAGAGAAGAGACCCAGTACTTC. It specifies CATSRVYREETQYF.

The chain joins TRBV18 to TRBJ1-1; D unclear. The germline CDR1 and CDR2 sequences are KGHSH and LQKENI. V gave up 3 bases and J gave up 4 bases, with 9 bases separating them. This CDR3 spans 13 amino acids. The CDR3 DNA follows: TGTGCCAGCTCACCCGCGCAAAGCACTGAAGCTTTCTTT. It is translated as CASSPAQSTEAFF.

The V call is TRBV28, the J call TRBJ2-7, with 14 bases matching TRBD2. The CDR3 is made up of 15 amino acids. The V and J ends lost 6 bases and 3 bases, in that order; junction bases with no gene match: 4. Per germline, CDR1 MDHEN and CDR2 SYDVKM. CDR3 in amino acids: CASRTSGRAGYEQYF. Written as DNA, the CDR3 is TGTGCCAGCAGGACTAGCGGGAGGGCCGGCTACGAGCAGTACTTC.

In nucleotides, the CDR3 is TGTGCCTTCTTCCTCTCATCGGACAGGCGAGATAAACTTTATGGCTACACCTTC. This sequence encodes CAFFLSSDRRDKLYGYTF. The chain joins TRBV30 to TRBJ1-2; 7 nucleotides line up with TRBD1. The ends lost 7 bases at V and 5 bases at J; junction bases unmatched: 25. The CDR3 is made up of 18 amino acids. Looked up from germline, CDR1 is GTSNPN and CDR2 is SVGIG (reference sequence).

The chain links TRBV20-1 to TRBJ2-7; D is unclear. Germline CDR1 and CDR2: DFQATT and SNEGSKA (reference sequence). The V end lost 2 bases, the J end lost 8 bases, and 10 bases lay between the germline ends. This CDR3 comprises 11 residues. The CDR3 DNA reads as TGCAGTGCTAGACATACACTTAAGCAGTACTTC. It specifies CSARHTLKQYF.

In this sample, this clone turned up once. This CDR3 reads CASSLLQSGRARDTQYF. CDR3 nucleotide sequence: TGTGCCAGCAGCTTACTCCAAAGCGGGAGGGCCAGAGATACGCAGTATTTT. The rearrangement uses TRBV11-2 and TRBJ2-3; 10 nucleotides agree with TRBD2. With V trimmed by 2 bases and J by 5 bases, 10 bases remained unmatched. The CDR3 covers 17 residues. CDR1 SGHAT and CDR2 FQNNGV come from the germline V gene.

This chain links TRBV5-1 with TRBJ2-2, with 8 nucleotides matching TRBD2. Germline CDR1 SGHRS, CDR2 YFSETQ. V was pared by 0 bases and J by 5 bases, with 6 bases of the junction left unmatched. CDR3 length: 16 residues. CDR3 coding DNA: TGCGCCAGCAGCTTGGAGCCGGGAGGGGTGACCGGGGAGCTGTTTTTT. Protein sequence: CASSLEPGGVTGELFF.

The CDR3 DNA is TGTGCCAGCAGTTATACTAGCGGGGAATACGAGCAGTACTTC. Protein sequence: CASSYTSGEYEQYF. The chain carries TRBV7-2 and TRBJ2-7; 10 nucleotides line up with TRBD2. V was pared by 6 bases and J by 4 bases, with 6 bases of the junction left unmatched. CDR1 and CDR2 from the germline V gene are SGHTA and FQGNSA. The CDR3 contains 14 residues. Together with reference TRBV7-2 and TRBJ2-7, the CDR3 gives the full variable domain: GAGVSQSPSNKVTEKGKDVELRCDPISGHTALYWYRQSLGQGLEFLIYFQGNSAPDKSGLPSDRFSAERTGGSVSTLTIQRTQQEDSAVYLCASSYTSGEYEQYFGPGTRLTVT.

The chain combines TRBV7-8 with TRBJ1-5, with 10 bases aligning to TRBD1. Unmatched junction bases numbered 10, after V lost 5 bases and J lost 6 bases. Germline V lookup: CDR1 SGHVS, CDR2 FQNEAQ. The CDR3 has 16 residues. CDR3 bases: TGTGCCAGCAGCCTAAGACAGGGGGCGATCGGTCAGCCCCAGCATTTT. This sequence encodes CASSLRQGAIGQPQHF.

This clone was counted once. The V and J genes are TRBV30 and TRBJ2-7; D unclear. The length of the CDR3 is 12 residues. V lost 2 bases, J lost 2 bases, and 7 bases lay in between. In germline, CDR1 is GTSNPN, CDR2 SVGIG (reference sequence). The DNA of the CDR3 is TGTGCCTGGAGTCTCCGGACCTACGAGCAGTACTTC. Residues: CAWSLRTYEQYF.

V and J are TRBV2 and TRBJ2-2; no reliable D call. V dropped 8 bases and J dropped 8 bases, with 12 bases sitting between them. This CDR3 contains 12 residues. The germline V gene encodes CDR1 SNHLY and CDR2 FYNNEI. The CDR3 is CASCTSGGELFF. DNA for the CDR3: TGTGCCAGCTGCACATCTGGGGGGGAGCTGTTTTTT.

The chain uses TRBV6-5 and TRBJ2-2, with no clear D. Trimming cost V 2 bases and J 5 bases, with 6 bases left between them. CDR3 length: 13 residues. Germline CDR1 and CDR2: MNHEY and SVGAGI. The CDR3, as DNA: TGTGCCAGCAGTTACCAGATGACCGGGGAGCTGTTTTTT. This translates into CASSYQMTGELFF.